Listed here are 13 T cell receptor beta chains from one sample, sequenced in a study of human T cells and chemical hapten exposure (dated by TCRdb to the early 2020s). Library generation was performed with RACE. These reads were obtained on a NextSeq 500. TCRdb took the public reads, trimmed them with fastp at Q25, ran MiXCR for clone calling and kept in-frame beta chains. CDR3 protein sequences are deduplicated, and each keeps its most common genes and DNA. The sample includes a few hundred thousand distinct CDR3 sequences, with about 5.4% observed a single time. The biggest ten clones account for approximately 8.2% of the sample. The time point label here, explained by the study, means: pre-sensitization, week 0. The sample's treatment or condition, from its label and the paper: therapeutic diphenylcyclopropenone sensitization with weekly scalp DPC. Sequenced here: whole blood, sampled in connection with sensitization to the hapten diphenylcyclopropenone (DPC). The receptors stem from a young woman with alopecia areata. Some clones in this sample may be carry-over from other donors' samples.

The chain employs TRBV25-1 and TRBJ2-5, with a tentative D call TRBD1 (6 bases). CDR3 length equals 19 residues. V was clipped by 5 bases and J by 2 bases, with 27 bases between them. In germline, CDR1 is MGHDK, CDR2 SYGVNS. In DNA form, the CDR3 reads TGTGCCAGCAGTCTGGGGGCACGGGTGGAGCGATACCCGCAAGAGACCCAGTACTTC. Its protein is CASSLGARVERYPQETQYF.

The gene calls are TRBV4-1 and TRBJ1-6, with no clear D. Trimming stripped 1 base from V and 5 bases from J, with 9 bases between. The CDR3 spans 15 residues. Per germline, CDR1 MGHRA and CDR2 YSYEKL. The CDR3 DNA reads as TGCGCCAGCAGCCAAGTAACAGACCATAATTCACCCCTCCACTTT. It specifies CASSQVTDHNSPLHF.

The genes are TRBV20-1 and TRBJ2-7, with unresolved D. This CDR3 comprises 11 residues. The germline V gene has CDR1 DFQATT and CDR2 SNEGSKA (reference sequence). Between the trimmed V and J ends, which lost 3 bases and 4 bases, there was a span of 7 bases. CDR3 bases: TGCAGTGCTAGTTATGGGTACGAGCAGTACTTC. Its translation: CSASYGYEQYF.

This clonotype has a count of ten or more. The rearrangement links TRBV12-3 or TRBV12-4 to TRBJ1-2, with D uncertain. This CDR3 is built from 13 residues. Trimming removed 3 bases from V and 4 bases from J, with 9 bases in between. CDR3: CASSFAGSYGYTF. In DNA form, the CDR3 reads TGTGCCAGCAGTTTTGCGGGGTCCTATGGCTACACCTTC.

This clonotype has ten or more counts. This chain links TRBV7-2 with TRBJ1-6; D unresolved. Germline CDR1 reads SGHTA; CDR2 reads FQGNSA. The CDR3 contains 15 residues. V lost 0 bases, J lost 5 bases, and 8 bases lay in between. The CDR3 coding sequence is TGTGCCAGCAGCTTAGCGTCGGTGAATAATTCACCCCTCCACTTT. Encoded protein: CASSLASVNNSPLHF.

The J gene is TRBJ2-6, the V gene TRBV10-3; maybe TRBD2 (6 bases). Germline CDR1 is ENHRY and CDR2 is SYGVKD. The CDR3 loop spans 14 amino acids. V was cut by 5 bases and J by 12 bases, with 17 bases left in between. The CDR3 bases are TGTGCCATCAGTTCCAATGATGGAGGGCCCGTCCTGACTTTC. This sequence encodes CAISSNDGGPVLTF.

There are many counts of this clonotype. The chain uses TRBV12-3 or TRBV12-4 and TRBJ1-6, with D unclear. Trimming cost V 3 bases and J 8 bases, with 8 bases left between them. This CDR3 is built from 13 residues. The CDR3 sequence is CASSFELHSPLHF. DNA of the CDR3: TGTGCCAGCAGTTTTGAGTTGCATTCACCCCTCCACTTT.

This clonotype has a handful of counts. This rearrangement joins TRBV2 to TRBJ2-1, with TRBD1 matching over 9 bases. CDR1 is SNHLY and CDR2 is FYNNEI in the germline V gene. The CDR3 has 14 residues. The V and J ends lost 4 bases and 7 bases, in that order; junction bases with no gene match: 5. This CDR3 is CASSGQGVENEQFF. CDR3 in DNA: TGTGCCAGCAGTGGACAGGGGGTTGAAAATGAGCAGTTCTTC. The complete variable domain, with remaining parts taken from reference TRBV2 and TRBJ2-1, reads EPEVTQTPSHQVTQMGQEVILRCVPISNHLYFYWYRQILGQKVEFLVSFYNNEISEKSEIFDDQFSVERPDGSNFTLKIRSTKLEDSAMYFCASSGQGVENEQFFGPGTRLTVL.

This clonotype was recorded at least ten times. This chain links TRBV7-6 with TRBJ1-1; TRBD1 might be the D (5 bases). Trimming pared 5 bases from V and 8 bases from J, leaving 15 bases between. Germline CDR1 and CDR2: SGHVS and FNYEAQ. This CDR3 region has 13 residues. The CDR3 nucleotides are TGTGCCAGCAGCCCTGACAGTAGGACAGAAGCTTTCTTT. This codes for CASSPDSRTEAFF.

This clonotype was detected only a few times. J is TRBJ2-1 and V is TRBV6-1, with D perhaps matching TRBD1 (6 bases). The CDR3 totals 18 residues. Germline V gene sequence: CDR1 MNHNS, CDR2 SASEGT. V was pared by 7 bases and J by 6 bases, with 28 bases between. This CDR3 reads CASILSGGWDISSNEQFF. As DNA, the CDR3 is TGTGCCAGCATTTTGTCGGGCGGATGGGACATCTCATCCAATGAGCAGTTCTTC.

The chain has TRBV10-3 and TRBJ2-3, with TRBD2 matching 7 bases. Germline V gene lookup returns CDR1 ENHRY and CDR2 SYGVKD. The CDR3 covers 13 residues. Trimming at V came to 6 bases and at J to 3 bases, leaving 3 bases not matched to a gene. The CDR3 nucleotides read TGTGCCATCAGGAGGGAGGGAACAGATACGCAGTATTTT. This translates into CAIRREGTDTQYF.

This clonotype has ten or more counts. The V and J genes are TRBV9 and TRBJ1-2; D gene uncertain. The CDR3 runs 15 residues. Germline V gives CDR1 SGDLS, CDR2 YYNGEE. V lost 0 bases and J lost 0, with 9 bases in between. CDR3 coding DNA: TGTGCCAGCAGCGTAGACTTTGGGTCTAACTATGGCTACACCTTC. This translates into CASSVDFGSNYGYTF. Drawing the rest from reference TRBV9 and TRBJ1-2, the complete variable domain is DSGVTQTPKHLITATGQRVTLRCSPRSGDLSVYWYQQSLDQGLQFLIQYYNGEERAKGNILERFSAQQFPDLHSELNLSSLELGDSALYFCASSVDFGSNYGYTFGSGTRLTVV.

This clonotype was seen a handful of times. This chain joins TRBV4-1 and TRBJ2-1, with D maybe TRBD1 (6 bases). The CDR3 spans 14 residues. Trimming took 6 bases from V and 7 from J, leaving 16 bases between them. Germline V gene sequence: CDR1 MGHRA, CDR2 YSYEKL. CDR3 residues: CASSSGAGRNEQFF. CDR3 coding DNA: TGCGCCAGCAGTTCAGGGGCAGGTAGGAATGAGCAGTTCTTC.